This T cell receptor (beta chain) was observed in a study of T-cell memory formation after mild COVID-19. The germline gives CDR1 MNHNS, CDR2 SASEGT. This CDR3 is built from 13 residues. V lost 3 bases and J lost 4, with 9 bases in between. In TCRdb, the 5' RACE reads were re-called with MiXCR into one record per CDR3 protein. The sample consists of almost 45,000 distinct CDR3 sequences, less than 8% of them appearing once. The TCR sequence derives from an adult who had mild COVID-19 (a few samples of this study predate the infection). Cell type and time point are not known. Sequencing used PBMCs or a T cell subset sorted from them (not recorded which). The chain links TRBV6-1 to TRBJ1-1; D might be TRBD1 (5 bases). DNA of the CDR3: TGTGCCAGCAGTGATGGGACTGGCACTGAAGCTTTCTTT. This translates into CASSDGTGTEAFF.